These T cell receptor beta chains were read from a single sample in a study of cytomegalovirus exposure and HLA in healthy donors. Data came from immunoSEQ multiplex PCR; TCRdb stores just in-frame clones and leaves some out. The sample has 140,000 or so clones, approximately 80% seen once. Sequencing input: PBMCs. The receptors come from a woman in her forties in good health and CMV-seropositive. The CDR3 runs from the conserved cysteine through the conserved F or W. The D gene is left open where the match is weak. Only part of the rows carry a size: once, few, many, or a class if the clone is expanded.

d_call	v_call	clone_size	j_call	cdr3_aa	cdr3_nt
TRBD1	TRBV29-1	.	TRBJ2-7	CSVEDRGFHEQYF	TGCAGCGTAGAGGACAGGGGGTTCCACGAGCAGTACTTC
.	TRBV11-3	few	TRBJ2-2	CASSADSLTGELFF	TGTGCCAGCAGCGCTGACAGTCTCACCGGGGAGCTGTTTTTT
.	TRBV5-1	.	TRBJ2-6	CASSLGGSGANVLTF	TGCGCCAGCAGCTTAGGGGGATCTGGGGCCAACGTCCTGACTTTC
TRBD1	TRBV19	.	TRBJ1-5	CASSISSTGDNSNQPQHF	TGTGCCAGTAGTATATCAAGCACAGGGGATAATAGCAATCAGCCCCAGCATTTT
.	TRBV20-1	.	TRBJ2-7	CSASRGYEQYF	TGCAGTGCTAGCAGGGGATACGAGCAGTACTTC
TRBD1	TRBV15	.	TRBJ2-3	CATSRDDGQGATDTQYF	TGTGCCACCAGCAGAGATGATGGACAGGGGGCTACAGATACGCAGTATTTT
TRBD1	TRBV18	.	TRBJ1-2	CASSPGTGDYGYTF	TGTGCCAGCTCACCCGGAACAGGGGACTATGGCTACACCTTC
TRBD2	TRBV7-2	few	TRBJ2-2	CASSPAGAGGLVGELFF	TGTGCCAGCAGCCCCGCTGGAGCGGGGGGGCTAGTCGGGGAGCTGTTTTTT
TRBD1	TRBV19	.	TRBJ2-7	CASTSGTGSSYEQYF	TGTGCCAGTACCTCCGGGACAGGGAGCTCCTACGAGCAGTACTTC
.	TRBV14	.	TRBJ1-1	CASSQGFGGWDTEAFF	TGTGCCAGCAGCCAAGGGTTTGGAGGGTGGGACACTGAAGCTTTCTTT
.	TRBV19	.	TRBJ1-2	CASSNIIRDYTF	TGTGCCAGTAGTAACATTATCCGGGACTACACCTTC
TRBD2	TRBV11-2	.	TRBJ2-3	CASSLRPAGSTDTQYF	TGTGCCAGCAGCTTAAGGCCAGCGGGGTCCACAGATACGCAGTATTTT
TRBD1	TRBV6-6	.	TRBJ2-1	CASSGDRPEQFF	TGTGCCAGCAGTGGGGACAGACCTGAGCAGTTCTTC
TRBD1	TRBV28	.	TRBJ2-2	CASSPSRGLNTGELFF	TGTGCCAGCAGCCCCAGCAGGGGGCTCAACACCGGGGAGCTGTTTTTT
TRBD1	TRBV5-6	.	TRBJ2-1	CASSSSDRYNEQFF	TGTGCCAGCAGCTCATCGGACAGGTACAATGAGCAGTTCTTC
.	TRBV4-1	.	TRBJ1-1	CASSQDPPHGGEAFF	TGCGCCAGCAGCCAAGACCCCCCGCACGGAGGTGAAGCTTTCTTT
.	TRBV6-5	.	TRBJ2-3	CASGLGSGTDTQYF	TGTGCCAGCGGTTTGGGTAGCGGCACAGATACGCAGTATTTT
TRBD1	TRBV10-3	few	TRBJ1-1	CAISDKDRNFF	TGTGCCATCAGTGATAAGGACAGGAATTTCTTT
TRBD1	TRBV2	.	TRBJ2-1	CASSMGQGAGEEQFF	TGTGCCAGCAGCATGGGACAGGGGGCAGGAGAAGAGCAGTTCTTC
TRBD1	TRBV19	.	TRBJ2-2	CASSIVTGATGELFF	TGTGCCAGTAGTATAGTAACAGGGGCGACCGGGGAGCTGTTTTTT
TRBD2	TRBV28	.	TRBJ2-5	CASSLPGGAAIQETQYF	TGTGCCAGCAGTTTACCCGGGGGGGCCGCTATCCAAGAGACCCAGTACTTC
TRBD1	TRBV15	.	TRBJ2-1	CATRSSAGDRNYNEQFF	TGTGCCACCAGGAGTAGCGCCGGGGACAGAAACTACAATGAGCAGTTCTTC
.	TRBV21-1	.	TRBJ1-2	CASSKAQTDSNYGYTF	TGTGCCAGCAGCAAAGCCCAGACGGACTCTAACTATGGCTACACCTTC
.	TRBV10-3	.	TRBJ1-5	CAISEMGPAGEPQHF	TGTGCCATCAGTGAGATGGGTCCGGCGGGGGAGCCCCAGCATTTT
TRBD1	TRBV4-2	.	TRBJ1-1	CASSQEYTGGRVRTEAFF	TGTGCCAGCAGCCAAGAATATACAGGGGGCCGCGTGAGGACTGAAGCTTTCTTT
TRBD1	TRBV11-2	.	TRBJ1-5	CASSQTGGNQPQHF	TGTGCCAGCAGCCAAACAGGGGGGAATCAGCCCCAGCATTTT
.	TRBV4-2	.	TRBJ2-3	CASSQEGGLSTDTQYF	TGTGCCAGCAGCCAGGAAGGCGGACTTAGCACAGATACGCAGTATTTT
TRBD2	TRBV13	.	TRBJ2-1	CASSFPAGGEQFF	TGTGCCAGCAGCTTTCCTGCGGGAGGTGAGCAGTTCTTC
TRBD2	TRBV13	.	TRBJ2-7	CASSGRGNAYEQYF	TGTGCCAGCAGCGGGAGGGGTAACGCCTACGAGCAGTACTTC
.	TRBV19	.	TRBJ1-1	CASSIGYTEAFF	TGTGCCAGTAGTATCGGGTACACTGAAGCTTTCTTT
.	TRBV2	.	TRBJ1-5	CASSGGLGVTSNQPQHF	TGTGCCAGCAGTGGGGGACTGGGAGTTACGAGCAATCAGCCCCAGCATTTT
TRBD2	TRBV9	.	TRBJ2-1	CASSLRTSGGDEQFF	TGTGCCAGCAGCCTCCGGACTAGCGGGGGGGATGAGCAGTTCTTC
.	TRBV19	.	TRBJ1-6	CASSILGQGGGSPLHF	TGTGCCAGTAGTATACTCGGCCAGGGTGGTGGTTCACCCCTCCACTTT
.	TRBV19	.	TRBJ2-1	CASSISYNEQFF	TGTGCCAGTAGTATATCGTACAATGAGCAGTTCTTC
.	TRBV19	.	TRBJ2-5	CASSPRTGKETQYF	TGTGCCAGTAGTCCACGAACAGGAAAAGAGACCCAGTACTTC
TRBD2	TRBV7-9	few	TRBJ2-5	CASSPLLAGGQETQYF	TGTGCCAGCAGCCCGTTACTAGCGGGGGGGCAAGAGACCCAGTACTTC
.	TRBV6-5	.	TRBJ1-3	CASSYSWGAGNTIYF	TGTGCCAGCAGTTACTCATGGGGGGCTGGAAACACCATATATTTT
.	TRBV9	.	TRBJ2-3	CASSVAFGFGGDTQYF	TGTGCCAGCAGCGTAGCTTTCGGGTTCGGCGGAGATACGCAGTATTTT
.	TRBV5-1	.	TRBJ2-7	CASSPDGGDYEQYF	TGCGCCAGCAGCCCGGATGGAGGGGACTACGAGCAGTACTTC
.	TRBV5-1	.	TRBJ2-1	CASSLGRGTVNEQFF	TGCGCCAGCAGCTTGGGACGGGGGACAGTCAATGAGCAGTTCTTC
TRBD2	TRBV5-4	.	TRBJ2-3	CASRVAGDGRDTQYF	TGTGCCAGCAGGGTAGCGGGGGATGGCAGAGATACGCAGTATTTT
.	TRBV5-8	.	TRBJ1-4	CASSLENRARKLFF	TGTGCCAGCAGCTTGGAGAACAGGGCAAGGAAACTGTTTTTT
TRBD2	TRBV19	few	TRBJ2-1	CASSRGGLNNEQFF	TGTGCCAGTAGTCGGGGGGGCCTGAACAATGAGCAGTTCTTC
TRBD1	TRBV5-6	.	TRBJ1-3	CASSLATGLGNTIYF	TGTGCCAGCAGCTTGGCGACAGGGTTGGGAAACACCATATATTTT
TRBD1	TRBV28	.	TRBJ1-2	CASNSHTVETGFYGYTF	TGTGCCAGCAACTCCCACACCGTTGAGACAGGGTTCTATGGCTACACCTTC
TRBD1	TRBV4-3	.	TRBJ1-1	CASSPTGITEAFF	TGCGCCAGCAGCCCGACAGGGATTACTGAAGCTTTCTTT
.	TRBV7-6	.	TRBJ1-5	CASSRDGYSNQPQHF	TGTGCCAGCAGCCGGGATGGCTATAGCAATCAGCCCCAGCATTTT
TRBD1	TRBV4-2	few	TRBJ2-7	CASSQDHRTGGPYEQYF	TGTGCCAGCAGCCAAGATCATCGCACAGGGGGACCCTACGAGCAGTACTTC
.	TRBV27	few	TRBJ2-7	CASSLGPGQRYEQYF	TGTGCCAGCAGTTTAGGGCCGGGACAAAGATACGAGCAGTACTTC
TRBD2	TRBV11-3	.	TRBJ2-1	CASSLGGSNEQFF	TGTGCCAGCAGCTTGGGGGGGAGCAATGAGCAGTTCTTC
.	TRBV7-2	.	TRBJ2-5	CASRRDRRGLAQYF	TGTGCCAGCAGAAGAGACAGGCGCGGTCTTGCCCAGTACTTC
TRBD1	TRBV5-4	.	TRBJ1-4	CASTKDRGSNEKLFF	TGTGCCAGCACGAAAGACAGGGGCTCTAATGAAAAACTGTTTTTT
.	TRBV5-4	once	TRBJ2-5	CASSLVGVNEQYF	TGTGCCAGCAGCTTGGTCGGGGTGAATGAGCAGTACTTC
TRBD2	TRBV7-2	once	TRBJ2-1	CASSLGLAGNEQFF	TGTGCCAGCAGCTTAGGGCTAGCGGGTAATGAGCAGTTCTTC
.	TRBV18	.	TRBJ2-3	CASSPPTGGTDTQYF	TGTGCCAGCTCACCACCGACAGGCGGCACAGATACGCAGTATTTT
TRBD1	TRBV19	.	TRBJ2-1	CASSIQGAYNEQFF	TGTGCCAGTAGTATCCAGGGGGCCTACAATGAGCAGTTCTTC
.	TRBV18	.	TRBJ1-2	CASSPNKGDGYTF	TGTGCCAGCTCCCCCAATAAGGGAGATGGCTACACCTTC
TRBD1	TRBV5-5	.	TRBJ1-5	CASSLDRVPRADHF	TGTGCCAGCAGCCTGGACAGGGTTCCAAGAGCAGATCATTTT
.	TRBV2	.	TRBJ2-7	CARGRAASYEQYF	TGTGCCAGAGGCAGGGCTGCCTCCTACGAGCAGTACTTC